These T cell receptor beta chains were read from a single sample in a study of long-term antiretroviral therapy in people with HIV. The data were produced by immunoSEQ multiplex PCR, yet TCRdb's version contains in-frame clones alone and is incomplete. The table has some 21,000 clones, roughly 76% seen once. Here the sequenced sample was unsorted PBMCs, taken around 21 months before starting antiretroviral therapy. Receptors originate from a woman aged 40 to 50 with HIV. CDR3s include the opening cysteine and the closing phenylalanine or tryptophan. A D gene is named only where the DNA matches it firmly. Clone size is shown for a subset of rows, as once, few, many or a class of expanded clone.

J gene: TRBJ1-1
clone size: .
D gene: .
V gene: TRBV7-2
CDR3 DNA: TGTGCCAGCAGCTTAGGCGGACCCAACACTGAAGCTTTCTTT
CDR3 protein: CASSLGGPNTEAFF

J gene: TRBJ2-7
clone size: .
D gene: .
V gene: TRBV5-5
CDR3 DNA: TGTGCCAGCAGCTTGACAGGGACCTACGAGCAGTACTTC
CDR3 protein: CASSLTGTYEQYF

J gene: TRBJ2-7
clone size: few
D gene: TRBD2
V gene: TRBV5-1
CDR3 DNA: TGCGCCAGCAGCCCGGGACTAGCGGGGGAAGAGCAGTACTTC
CDR3 protein: CASSPGLAGEEQYF

J gene: TRBJ2-5
clone size: .
D gene: TRBD1
V gene: TRBV5-1
CDR3 DNA: TGCGCCAGCAGCCCAGGCAGGACAGGGGGTGAGACCCAGTACTTC
CDR3 protein: CASSPGRTGGETQYF

J gene: TRBJ1-2
clone size: .
D gene: .
V gene: TRBV11-2
CDR3 DNA: TGTGCCAGCAGCTTAGCGGTTTCAGGGTTGGGCTACACCTTC
CDR3 protein: CASSLAVSGLGYTF

J gene: TRBJ2-1
clone size: .
D gene: .
V gene: TRBV29-1
CDR3 DNA: TGCAGCGTTGAAAACTACAATGAGCAGTTCTTC
CDR3 protein: CSVENYNEQFF

J gene: TRBJ2-3
clone size: .
D gene: TRBD1
V gene: TRBV10-3
CDR3 DNA: TGTGCCATCAGTGCGGGGACAGGGATCCTGGATACGCAGTATTTT
CDR3 protein: CAISAGTGILDTQYF

J gene: TRBJ2-7
clone size: .
D gene: TRBD2
V gene: TRBV5-6
CDR3 DNA: TGTGCCAGCAGCGCCGGGGGGATTATCGAGCAGTACTTC
CDR3 protein: CASSAGGIIEQYF

J gene: TRBJ1-1
clone size: .
D gene: .
V gene: TRBV6-5
CDR3 DNA: TGTGCCAGCAGTCCCAACAGGTTGAGCACTGAAGCTTTCTTT
CDR3 protein: CASSPNRLSTEAFF

J gene: TRBJ1-2
clone size: .
D gene: .
V gene: TRBV21-1
CDR3 DNA: TGTGCCAGCAGCAAAGTCTTCATCGAGTGGGGTGACTATGGCTACACCTTC
CDR3 protein: CASSKVFIEWGDYGYTF

J gene: TRBJ1-2
clone size: few
D gene: .
V gene: TRBV10-2
CDR3 DNA: TGCGCCAGCAGGAAGGACAGTTATGGCTACACCTTC
CDR3 protein: CASRKDSYGYTF

J gene: TRBJ2-1
clone size: .
D gene: .
V gene: TRBV6-5
CDR3 DNA: TGTGCCAGCAGTTACGGCGCGGTAGGATACAATGAGCAGTTCTTC
CDR3 protein: CASSYGAVGYNEQFF

J gene: TRBJ1-1
clone size: .
D gene: .
V gene: TRBV6-1
CDR3 DNA: TGTGCCAGCAGGTCCCTTGAAGCTTTCTTT
CDR3 protein: CASRSLEAFF

J gene: TRBJ2-7
clone size: .
D gene: TRBD2
V gene: TRBV29-1
CDR3 DNA: TGCAGCGCGACTAGCGGGCGCTACGAGCAGTACTTC
CDR3 protein: CSATSGRYEQYF

J gene: TRBJ2-5
clone size: .
D gene: .
V gene: TRBV18
CDR3 DNA: TGTGCCAGCTCACCGTCCCCCTTTGAGACCCAGTACTTC
CDR3 protein: CASSPSPFETQYF

J gene: TRBJ1-4
clone size: .
D gene: .
V gene: TRBV7-9
CDR3 DNA: TGTGCCAGCAGCTTAGTAAGGGGACTGATTAATGAAAAACTGTTTTTT
CDR3 protein: CASSLVRGLINEKLFF

J gene: TRBJ2-6
clone size: .
D gene: TRBD2
V gene: TRBV13
CDR3 DNA: TGTGCCAGCAGCACCCGGGGGGTTAGGACTGGGGCCAACGTCCTGACTTTC
CDR3 protein: CASSTRGVRTGANVLTF

J gene: TRBJ2-5
clone size: .
D gene: .
V gene: TRBV6-1
CDR3 DNA: TGTGCCAGCCAACGGGAGACCCAGTACTTC
CDR3 protein: CASQRETQYF

J gene: TRBJ2-5
clone size: .
D gene: TRBD2
V gene: TRBV11-2
CDR3 DNA: TGTGCCAGCAGCTTAGGGTTACTAGCGGGGGGGAGTGAGACCCAGTACTTC
CDR3 protein: CASSLGLLAGGSETQYF

J gene: TRBJ1-3
clone size: .
D gene: .
V gene: TRBV7-8
CDR3 DNA: TGTGCCAGCAGACGATTAACAGGCGATTATATTGGAAACACCATATATTTT
CDR3 protein: CASRRLTGDYIGNTIYF

J gene: TRBJ2-5
clone size: .
D gene: TRBD2
V gene: TRBV12-5
CDR3 DNA: TGTGCTAGTGGTTTGGAAGCAGGGACTACCGGGGAGACCCAGTACTTC
CDR3 protein: CASGLEAGTTGETQYF

J gene: TRBJ2-1
clone size: .
D gene: .
V gene: TRBV2
CDR3 DNA: TGTGCCAGCAGTGAATCTGGGACTGGCTTATACAATGAGCAGTTCTTC
CDR3 protein: CASSESGTGLYNEQFF

J gene: TRBJ1-4
clone size: .
D gene: TRBD1
V gene: TRBV6-5
CDR3 DNA: TGTGCCAGCAGTTACGGCGTACAGGGGAATGAAAAACTGTTTTTT
CDR3 protein: CASSYGVQGNEKLFF

J gene: TRBJ1-2
clone size: .
D gene: .
V gene: TRBV30
CDR3 DNA: TGTGCCTGGAGTGTAGAACAGGGTGTTAATGGCTACACCTTC
CDR3 protein: CAWSVEQGVNGYTF

J gene: TRBJ2-7
clone size: once
D gene: .
V gene: TRBV7-9
CDR3 DNA: TGTGCCAGCAGCCCAGGGAATCTTTACGAGCAGTACTTC
CDR3 protein: CASSPGNLYEQYF

J gene: TRBJ2-7
clone size: .
D gene: .
V gene: TRBV6-6
CDR3 DNA: TGTGCCAGCAGTTTACCGGGACGGACCTCCGAGCAGTACTTC
CDR3 protein: CASSLPGRTSEQYF

J gene: TRBJ1-1
clone size: .
D gene: TRBD1
V gene: TRBV5-1
CDR3 DNA: TGCGCCAGCAGCCCTCGACAGGGGAGCACTGAAGCTTTCTTT
CDR3 protein: CASSPRQGSTEAFF

J gene: TRBJ2-7
clone size: once
D gene: .
V gene: TRBV5-1
CDR3 DNA: TGCGCCAGCAGCATGCAGCCAGCGAGCCCCTACGAGCAGTACTTC
CDR3 protein: CASSMQPASPYEQYF

J gene: TRBJ2-3
clone size: .
D gene: .
V gene: TRBV7-2
CDR3 DNA: TGTGCCAGCAGCTTATCAGAGGATACGCAGTATTTT
CDR3 protein: CASSLSEDTQYF

J gene: TRBJ1-1
clone size: .
D gene: .
V gene: TRBV19
CDR3 DNA: TGTGCCAGTAGTTCGGGACTCTCGAACACTGAAGCTTTCTTT
CDR3 protein: CASSSGLSNTEAFF

J gene: TRBJ2-3
clone size: .
D gene: TRBD1
V gene: TRBV5-1
CDR3 DNA: TGCGCCAGCAGCATAACAGGGGGCCTCACAGATACGCAGTATTTT
CDR3 protein: CASSITGGLTDTQYF

J gene: TRBJ2-3
clone size: .
D gene: TRBD1
V gene: TRBV7-2
CDR3 DNA: TGTGCCAGCAGCCTGACAGGGATGGGCACAGATACGCAGTATTTT
CDR3 protein: CASSLTGMGTDTQYF

J gene: TRBJ1-2
clone size: .
D gene: .
V gene: TRBV15
CDR3 DNA: TGTGCCACCAGCGGAGACTGGACTAACTATGGCTACACCTTC
CDR3 protein: CATSGDWTNYGYTF

J gene: TRBJ1-2
clone size: few
D gene: .
V gene: TRBV19
CDR3 DNA: TGTGCCAGTAGTACTGATTGGGTACAGGGCTACACCTTC
CDR3 protein: CASSTDWVQGYTF

J gene: TRBJ1-6
clone size: .
D gene: .
V gene: TRBV19
CDR3 DNA: TGTGCCAGTAGTCCTACCGGGAGGGGGATCGCCTATAATTCACCCCTCCACTTT
CDR3 protein: CASSPTGRGIAYNSPLHF

J gene: TRBJ2-7
clone size: .
D gene: .
V gene: TRBV7-2
CDR3 DNA: TGTGCCAGCACCAGGTCCTCAGACGTCGACGAGCAGTACTTC
CDR3 protein: CASTRSSDVDEQYF

J gene: TRBJ2-7
clone size: .
D gene: TRBD2
V gene: TRBV2
CDR3 DNA: TGTGCCAGCAGTGTAGGGCGGGGGGATAACGAGCAGTACTTC
CDR3 protein: CASSVGRGDNEQYF

J gene: TRBJ2-2
clone size: .
D gene: .
V gene: TRBV19
CDR3 DNA: TGTGCCAGTCTTGACAGGAACACCGGGGAGCTGTTTTTT
CDR3 protein: CASLDRNTGELFF

J gene: TRBJ1-2
clone size: .
D gene: TRBD1
V gene: TRBV18
CDR3 DNA: TGTGCCAGCTCAATTCCGGGACAGGCATACTATGGCTACACCTTC
CDR3 protein: CASSIPGQAYYGYTF

J gene: TRBJ2-7
clone size: few
D gene: .
V gene: TRBV30
CDR3 DNA: .
CDR3 protein: CAWSVLRAYEQYF

J gene: TRBJ1-1
clone size: .
D gene: .
V gene: TRBV12-5
CDR3 DNA: TGTGCTAGTGGTTTGGCCCCGAACACTGAAGCTTTCTTT
CDR3 protein: CASGLAPNTEAFF

J gene: TRBJ1-2
clone size: .
D gene: .
V gene: TRBV7-9
CDR3 DNA: TGTGCCAGCAGGGGAGGGTCGGGCTATGGCTACACCTTC
CDR3 protein: CASRGGSGYGYTF